Shown below are 7 T cell receptor beta chains from a single sample sequenced in a study of OX40 agonist ivuxolimab in advanced cancers. Clones were read by immunoSEQ multiplex PCR, and TCRdb kept only the in-frame ones, dropping some. Of 37,000 or so clones listed, roughly 80% are singletons. The sequencing used CD4+ or CD8+ T cells sorted from blood, collected in a trial of the OX40 agonist ivuxolimab. The receptors were sampled from an adult with an advanced solid tumor such as melanoma, head and neck, liver or kidney cancer.

The chain recombines TRBV21-1 with TRBJ1-2; the D call TRBD1 from the table was never checked on the DNA. TRBV21-1 is termed a pseudogene. This CDR3 region has 14 residues. CDR3 bases: TGTGCCAGCAGCAAACCGACAAGGACAGTCGGCTACACCTTC. Protein product: CASSKPTRTVGYTF.

This rearrangement joins TRBV27 to TRBJ2-5, with TRBD2 as a possible D gene (6 bases). CDR1 and CDR2 from the germline V gene are MNHEY and SMNVEV (reference sequence). The CDR3 has 12 amino acids. V shed 6 bases and J shed 5 bases, with 10 bases lying between them. CDR3 residues: CASRGGLETQYF. For the CDR3, the DNA is TGTGCCAGCAGGGGGGGTCTGGAGACCCAGTACTTC.

The chain has TRBV28 and TRBJ2-7; the D call may be TRBD1 or TRBD2 (5 bases each). The CDR3 contains 13 residues. Germline CDR1 is MDHEN and CDR2 is SYDVKM. V was clipped by 6 bases and J by 5 bases, with 14 bases between them. CDR3: CASRGTWGNEQYF. The CDR3 coding sequence is TGTGCCAGCAGAGGGACCTGGGGGAACGAGCAGTACTTC.

This chain connects TRBV27 to TRBJ1-1; 8 bases are a match to TRBD1. The CDR3 has 15 residues. V gave up 5 bases and J gave up 1 base; unmatched junction bases: 6. Per germline, CDR1 MNHEY and CDR2 SMNVEV (reference sequence). This CDR3 is CASSDRQGKNTEAFF. CDR3 DNA: TGTGCCAGCAGTGACCGACAGGGGAAGAACACTGAAGCTTTCTTT.

This chain connects TRBV7-9 to TRBJ2-7; 10 nucleotides align to TRBD1. Germline V gene lookup returns CDR1 SEHNR and CDR2 FQNEAQ (reference sequence). V was pared by 5 bases and J by 5 bases, with 3 bases of the junction left unmatched. The CDR3 loop spans 13 amino acids. This CDR3 is CASSPGTGDEQYF. The CDR3 DNA is TGTGCCAGCAGCCCAGGGACAGGGGACGAGCAGTACTTC.

This chain connects TRBV11-1 to TRBJ1-3, with 9 bases that match TRBD1. The CDR3 length is 16 residues. Germline V gene sequence: CDR1 SGHAT, CDR2 FQDESV (reference sequence). V lost 5 bases, J lost 0 bases, and 5 bases stayed unmatched. The CDR3 region is CASSLRTGASGNTIYF. Written as DNA, the CDR3 is TGTGCCAGCAGCCTCCGGACAGGGGCCTCTGGAAACACCATATATTTT.

This clone has just one count. The V gene is TRBV9, the J gene TRBJ2-1; no definite D call. CDR3 length: 12 amino acids. CDR1 and CDR2 (germline): SGDLS, YYNGEE. Trimming took off 3 bases at V and 6 bases at J, with 7 bases between the two ends. This CDR3 is CASSAQGNEQFF. The CDR3 DNA follows: TGTGCCAGCAGCGCCCAAGGCAATGAGCAGTTCTTC.